The clone carrying this T cell receptor (beta chain) was counted a single time. The antigen is undetermined. The data derive from a study of cytomegalovirus exposure and HLA in healthy donors. Turning to the study itself: A previous analysis identified 100 million or so unique TCR beta sequences derived from roughly 180 million T cells. Study-level points and caveats: In vitro, a few CMV-associated chains proved specific for CMV antigens. The study put 150 to 200 TCR beta chains on its list as cytomegalovirus-associated. DRB1 had the most TCR associations and HLA-C the fewest, a later analysis found, with rates varying by HLA locus.

Primers for the PCR totalled 60 Vbeta and 13 Jbeta. Only in-frame clones appear in the TCRdb table, and some are missing; sequencing was by immunoSEQ multiplex PCR. The repertoire holds tens of thousands of clones, about three quarters seen once, with over 10% in the top ten. The CDR3 loop spans 15 amino acids. The junction had 9 bases not matched to a gene; V was cut back by 4 bases and J by 2 bases. Germline CDR1 GTSNPN, CDR2 SVGIG (reference sequence). This chain uses TRBV30 with TRBJ2-7; 9 bases agree with TRBD1. Sample: PBMCs. This sequence was found in a woman in her forties in good health and CMV-seropositive. The CDR3 reads CAWTLDRGQTYEQYF. Written as DNA, the CDR3 is TGTGCCTGGACTCTGGACAGGGGCCAGACCTACGAGCAGTACTTC.